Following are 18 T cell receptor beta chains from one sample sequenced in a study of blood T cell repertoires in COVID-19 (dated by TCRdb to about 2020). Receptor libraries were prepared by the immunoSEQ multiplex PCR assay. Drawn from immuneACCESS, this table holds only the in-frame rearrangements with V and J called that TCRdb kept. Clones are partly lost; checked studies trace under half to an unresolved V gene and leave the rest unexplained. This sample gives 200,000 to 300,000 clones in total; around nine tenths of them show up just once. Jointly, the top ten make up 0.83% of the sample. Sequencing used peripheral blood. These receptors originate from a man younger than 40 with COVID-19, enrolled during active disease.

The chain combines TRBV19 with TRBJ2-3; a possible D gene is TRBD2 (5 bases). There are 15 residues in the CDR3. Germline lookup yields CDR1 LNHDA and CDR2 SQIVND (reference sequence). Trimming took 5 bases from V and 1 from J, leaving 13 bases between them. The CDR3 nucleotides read TGTGCCAGTAGTCCGGGATTTCTTCGCACAGATACGCAGTATTTT. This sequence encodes CASSPGFLRTDTQYF.

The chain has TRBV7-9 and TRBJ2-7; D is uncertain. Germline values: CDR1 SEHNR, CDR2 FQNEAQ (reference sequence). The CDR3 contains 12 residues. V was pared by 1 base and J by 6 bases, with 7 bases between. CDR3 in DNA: TGTGCCAGCAGCTTAGGAGTTATCGAGCAGTACTTC. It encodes CASSLGVIEQYF.

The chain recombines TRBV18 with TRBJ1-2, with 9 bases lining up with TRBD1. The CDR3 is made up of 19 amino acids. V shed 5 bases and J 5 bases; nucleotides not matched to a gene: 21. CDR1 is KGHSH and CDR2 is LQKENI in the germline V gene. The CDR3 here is CASSNQPPGQGIAGYGYTF. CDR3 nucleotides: TGTGCCAGCTCAAACCAACCTCCGGGACAGGGCATCGCGGGATATGGCTACACCTTC.

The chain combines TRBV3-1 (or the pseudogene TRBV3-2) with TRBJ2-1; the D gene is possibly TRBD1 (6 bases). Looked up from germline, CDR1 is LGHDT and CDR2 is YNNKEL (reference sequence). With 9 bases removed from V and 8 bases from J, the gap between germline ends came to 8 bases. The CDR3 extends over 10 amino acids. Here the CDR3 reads CASGGYEQFF. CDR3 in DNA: TGTGCCAGTGGGGGCTATGAGCAGTTCTTC.

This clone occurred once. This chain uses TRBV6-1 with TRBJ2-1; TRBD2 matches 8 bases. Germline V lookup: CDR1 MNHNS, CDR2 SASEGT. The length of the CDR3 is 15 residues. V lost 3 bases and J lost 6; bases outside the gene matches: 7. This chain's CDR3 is CASSEIGGGPNEQFF. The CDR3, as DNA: TGTGCCAGCAGTGAGATCGGGGGGGGGCCCAATGAGCAGTTCTTC.

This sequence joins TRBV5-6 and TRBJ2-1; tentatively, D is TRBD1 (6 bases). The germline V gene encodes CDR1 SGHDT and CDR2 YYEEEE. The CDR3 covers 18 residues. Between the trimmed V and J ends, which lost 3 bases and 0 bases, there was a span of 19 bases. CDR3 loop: CASSSPSGTPSSYNEQFF. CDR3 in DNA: TGTGCCAGCAGCTCCCCCTCCGGGACACCAAGCTCCTACAATGAGCAGTTCTTC.

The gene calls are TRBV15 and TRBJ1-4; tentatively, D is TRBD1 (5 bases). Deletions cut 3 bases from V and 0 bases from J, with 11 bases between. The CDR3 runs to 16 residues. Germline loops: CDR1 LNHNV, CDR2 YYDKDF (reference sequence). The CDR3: CATSSDRTSTNEKLFF. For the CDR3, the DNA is TGTGCCACCAGCAGCGACCGGACATCAACTAATGAAAAACTGTTTTTT. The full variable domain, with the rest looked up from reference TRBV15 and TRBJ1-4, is DAMVIQNPRYQVTQFGKPVTLSCSQTLNHNVMYWYQQKSSQAPKLLFHYYDKDFNNEADTPDNFQSRRPNTSFCFLDIRSPGLGDTAMYLCATSSDRTSTNEKLFFGSGTQLSVL.

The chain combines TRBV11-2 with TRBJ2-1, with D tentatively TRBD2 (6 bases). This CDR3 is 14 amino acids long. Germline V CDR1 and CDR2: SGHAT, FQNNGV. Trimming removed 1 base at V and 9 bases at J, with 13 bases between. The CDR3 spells CASSLALGGGEQFF. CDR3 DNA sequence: TGTGCCAGCAGCTTAGCCCTTGGGGGAGGTGAGCAGTTCTTC.

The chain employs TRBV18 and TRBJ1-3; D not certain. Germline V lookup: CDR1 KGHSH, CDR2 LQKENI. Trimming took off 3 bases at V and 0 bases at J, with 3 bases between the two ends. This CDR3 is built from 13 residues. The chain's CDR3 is CASSPSSGNTIYF. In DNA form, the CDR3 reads TGTGCCAGCTCACCCAGCTCTGGAAACACCATATATTTT.

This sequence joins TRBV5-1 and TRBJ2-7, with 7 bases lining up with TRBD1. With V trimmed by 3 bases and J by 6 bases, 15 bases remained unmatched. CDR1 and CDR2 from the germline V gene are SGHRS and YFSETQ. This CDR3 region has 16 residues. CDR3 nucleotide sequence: TGCGCCAGCAGCTCCGGGGACAGCGTGAGGTCTAGCGAGCAGTACTTC. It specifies CASSSGDSVRSSEQYF. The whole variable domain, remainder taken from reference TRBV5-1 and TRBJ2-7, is KAGVTQTPRYLIKTRGQQVTLSCSPISGHRSVSWYQQTPGQGLQFLFEYFSETQRNKGNFPGRFSGRQFSNSRSEMNVSTLELGDSALYLCASSSGDSVRSSEQYFGPGTRLTVT.

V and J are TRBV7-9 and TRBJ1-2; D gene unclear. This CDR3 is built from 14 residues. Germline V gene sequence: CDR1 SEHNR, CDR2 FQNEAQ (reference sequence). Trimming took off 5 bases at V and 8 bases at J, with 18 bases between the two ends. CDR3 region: CASSPQVGVGGYTF. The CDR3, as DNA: TGTGCCAGCAGCCCCCAAGTCGGGGTAGGCGGCTACACCTTC. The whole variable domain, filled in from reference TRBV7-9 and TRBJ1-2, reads DTGVSQNPRHKITKRGQNVTFRCDPISEHNRLYWYRQTLGQGPEFLTYFQNEAQLEKSRLLSDRFSAERPKGSFSTLEIQRTEQGDSAMYLCASSPQVGVGGYTFGSGTRLTVV.

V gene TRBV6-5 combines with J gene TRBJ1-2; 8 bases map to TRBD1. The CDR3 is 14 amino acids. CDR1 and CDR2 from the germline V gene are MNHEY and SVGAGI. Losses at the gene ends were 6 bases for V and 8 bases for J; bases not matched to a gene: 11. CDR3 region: CASSAQGVLRGYTF. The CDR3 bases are TGTGCCAGCAGCGCACAGGGGGTCTTGAGGGGCTACACCTTC.

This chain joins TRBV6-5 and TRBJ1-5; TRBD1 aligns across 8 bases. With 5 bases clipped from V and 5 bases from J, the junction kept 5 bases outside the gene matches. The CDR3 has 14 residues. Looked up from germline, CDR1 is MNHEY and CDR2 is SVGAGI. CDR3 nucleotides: TGTGCCAGCAGTCCTCAGGGGGCGGATCAGCCCCAGCATTTT. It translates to CASSPQGADQPQHF.

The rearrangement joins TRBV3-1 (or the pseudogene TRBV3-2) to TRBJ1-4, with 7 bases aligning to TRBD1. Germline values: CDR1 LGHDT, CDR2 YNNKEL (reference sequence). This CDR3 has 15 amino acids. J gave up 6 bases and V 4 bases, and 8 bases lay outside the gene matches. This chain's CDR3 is CASSLRTGRDEKLFF. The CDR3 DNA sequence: TGTGCCAGCAGCCTTCGGACAGGAAGGGATGAAAAACTGTTTTTT.

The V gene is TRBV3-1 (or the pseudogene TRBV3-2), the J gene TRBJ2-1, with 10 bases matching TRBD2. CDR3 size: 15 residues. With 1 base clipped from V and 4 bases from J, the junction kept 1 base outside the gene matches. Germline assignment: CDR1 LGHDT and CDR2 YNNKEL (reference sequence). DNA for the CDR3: TGTGCCAGCAGCCAAGCTAGCGGGGGATACAATGAGCAGTTCTTC. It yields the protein CASSQASGGYNEQFF.

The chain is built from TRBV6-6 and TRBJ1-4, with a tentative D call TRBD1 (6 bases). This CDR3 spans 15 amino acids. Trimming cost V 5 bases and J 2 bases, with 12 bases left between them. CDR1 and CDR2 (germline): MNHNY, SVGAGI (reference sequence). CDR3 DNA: TGTGCCAGCAGTCATTCACAGGGCACTAATGAAAAACTGTTTTTT. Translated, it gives CASSHSQGTNEKLFF.

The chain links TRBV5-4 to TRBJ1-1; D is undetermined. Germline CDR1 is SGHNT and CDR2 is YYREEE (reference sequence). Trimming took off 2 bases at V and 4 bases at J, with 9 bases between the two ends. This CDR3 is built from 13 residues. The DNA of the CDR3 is TGTGCCAGCAGCTTACTGGGGAGCACTGAAGCTTTCTTT. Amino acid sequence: CASSLLGSTEAFF.

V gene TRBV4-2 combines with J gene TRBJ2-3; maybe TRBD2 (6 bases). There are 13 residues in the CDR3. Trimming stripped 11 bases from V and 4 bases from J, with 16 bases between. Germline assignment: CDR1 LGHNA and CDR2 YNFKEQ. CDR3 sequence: CACGDGVADTQYF. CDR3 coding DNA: TGTGCCTGCGGGGACGGGGTGGCAGATACGCAGTATTTT.